This TCR beta chain appears in the sequencing data of a study of T-cell memory formation after mild COVID-19. Study overall: Largely, TCR clusters stayed within a single donor. Study results and caveats: The study detected some responding clones in pre-infection memory, suggesting cross-reactive memory joined. Among contracting clones, CD4+ were mainly CM/EM and CD8+ enriched in EMRA.

About this clonotype itself: Its antigen is not identified.

This CDR3 has 15 amino acids. CDR1 and CDR2 from the germline V gene are SGDLS and YYNGEE. With V trimmed by 0 bases and J by 8 bases, 6 bases remained unmatched. TCR alpha and TCR beta cDNA libraries with sample barcodes and UMIs came from 5'RACE using constant-segment primers. Using its own MiXCR run on the 5' RACE reads, TCRdb lists one record per CDR3 protein. The sample has a few hundred thousand distinct CDR3 sequences; around 30% are singletons. The rearrangement joins TRBV9 to TRBJ2-1; 9 bases are shared with TRBD2. This clonotype originated in an adult woman who had mild COVID-19 (a few samples of this study predate the infection). Cell type and time point are not known. Input material: PBMCs or a T cell subset sorted from them (not recorded which). The CDR3 bases are TGTGCCAGCAGCGTAGGGACTAGCGTCTCCTATGAGCAGTTCTTC. Translation: CASSVGTSVSYEQFF.